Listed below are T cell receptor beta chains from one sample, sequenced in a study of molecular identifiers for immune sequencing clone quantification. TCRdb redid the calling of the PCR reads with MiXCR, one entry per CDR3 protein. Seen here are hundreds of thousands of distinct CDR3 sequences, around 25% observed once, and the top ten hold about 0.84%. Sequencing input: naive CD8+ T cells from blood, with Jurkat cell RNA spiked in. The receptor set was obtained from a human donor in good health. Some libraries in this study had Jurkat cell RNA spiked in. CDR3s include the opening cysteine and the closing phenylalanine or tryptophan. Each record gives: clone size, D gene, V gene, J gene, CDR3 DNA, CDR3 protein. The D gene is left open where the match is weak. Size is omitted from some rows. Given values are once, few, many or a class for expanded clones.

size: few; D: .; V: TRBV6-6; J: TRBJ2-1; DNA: TGTGCCAGCAGTTACACGGGGGAGGGGGATGAGCAGTTCTTC; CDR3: CASSYTGEGDEQFF
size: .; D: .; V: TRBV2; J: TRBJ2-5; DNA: TGTGTCAGCAGTGAAACAGTCGGGGAGAGGACCCAGTACTTC; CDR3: CVSSETVGERTQYF
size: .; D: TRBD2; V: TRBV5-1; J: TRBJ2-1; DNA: TGCGCCAGCAGCCCATTTACTAGCGGAGTATACAATGAGCAGGTCTTC; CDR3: CASSPFTSGVYNEQVF
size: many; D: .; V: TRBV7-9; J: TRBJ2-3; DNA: TGTGCCAGCAGCTTTCCCAGCCCAGATACGCAGTATTTT; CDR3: CASSFPSPDTQYF
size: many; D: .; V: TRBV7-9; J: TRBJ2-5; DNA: TGTGCCAGCAGCTTAGTCGGGGCAAGAGAGACCCAGTACTTC; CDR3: CASSLVGARETQYF
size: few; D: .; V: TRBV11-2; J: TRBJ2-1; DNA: TGTGCCAGCAGCCAAACGGGACTGGCTAACAATGAGCAGTTCTTC; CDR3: CASSQTGLANNEQFF
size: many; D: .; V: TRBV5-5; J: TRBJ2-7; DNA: TGTGCCAGCAGCTTAGGTCCGGGGGTCCACGAGCAGTACTTC; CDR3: CASSLGPGVHEQYF
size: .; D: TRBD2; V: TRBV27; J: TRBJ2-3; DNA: TGTGCCAGCCTTGGGGGAGCGGGAGGGCCAGATACGCAGTATTTT; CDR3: CASLGGAGGPDTQYF
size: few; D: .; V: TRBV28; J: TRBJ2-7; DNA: TGTGCCAGCAGTGGGACTTTGAGGAGCTACGAGCAGTACTTC; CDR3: CASSGTLRSYEQYF
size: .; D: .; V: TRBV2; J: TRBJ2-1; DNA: TGTGCCAGCAGTGAGGAACGGCAGTCCTACAATGCGCAGTTCTTC; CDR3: CASSEERQSYNAQFF
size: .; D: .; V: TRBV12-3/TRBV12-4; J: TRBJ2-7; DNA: TGTGCCAGCAGTCAAGGGGGTTTCACCTACGAGCAGTACTTC; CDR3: CASSQGGFTYEQYF
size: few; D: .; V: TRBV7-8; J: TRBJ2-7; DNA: TGTGCCAGCAGCTTAGATCAGGACAGCTTATCCTACGAGCAGTACTTC; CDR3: CASSLDQDSLSYEQYF
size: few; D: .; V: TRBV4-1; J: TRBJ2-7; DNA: TGCGCCAGCAGCCAAAAGACGAGCTCCTACGAGCAGTACTTC; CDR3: CASSQKTSSYEQYF
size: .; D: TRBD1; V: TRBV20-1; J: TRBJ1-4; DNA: TGCAGTGCTAGGGCTACTCCGGGACAGGGTATTGAAAAACTGTTTTTT; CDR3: CSARATPGQGIEKLFF
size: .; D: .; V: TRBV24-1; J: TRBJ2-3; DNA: TGTGCCACCAGTGTAGGGTCAGGAACAGATACGCAGTATTTT; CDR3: CATSVGSGTDTQYF
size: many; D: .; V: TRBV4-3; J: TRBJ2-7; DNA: TGCGCCAGCAGCCCATCGACGGCGTCGCCCCCTGGGGAGCAGTACTTC; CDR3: CASSPSTASPPGEQYF
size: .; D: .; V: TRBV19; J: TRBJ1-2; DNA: TGTGCCAGTAGTCCAGAGGGACATTACAGCTATGGCTACACCTTC; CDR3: CASSPEGHYSYGYTF
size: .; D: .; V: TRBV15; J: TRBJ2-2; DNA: TGCGCCACCAGCAGAGTAGTACTAGGGTACACCGGGGAGCTGTTTTTT; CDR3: CATSRVVLGYTGELFF
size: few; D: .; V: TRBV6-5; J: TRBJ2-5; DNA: TGTGCCAGCACCGCGTACAGGGGGGCTTTAGCGGGGGAAAAGACCCAGTACTTC; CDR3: CASTAYRGALAGEKTQYF
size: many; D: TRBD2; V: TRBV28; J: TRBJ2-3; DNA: TGTGCCAGCAGTACCGGGACTAGCGGAACTAGCACAGATACGCAGTATTTT; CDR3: CASSTGTSGTSTDTQYF
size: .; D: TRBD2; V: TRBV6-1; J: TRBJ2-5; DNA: TGTGCCAGCAGTGAAGCGAGAAGGGGAGGGGAGACCCAGTACTTC; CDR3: CASSEARRGGETQYF
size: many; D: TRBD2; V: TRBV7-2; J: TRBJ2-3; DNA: TGTGCCAGCAGCCCGGGACTAGGTGGCGCAGATACGCAGTATTTT; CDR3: CASSPGLGGADTQYF
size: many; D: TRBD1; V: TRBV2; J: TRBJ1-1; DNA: TGTGCCAGCAGTGAAGAGGACAGGGGTCTGGGCACTGAAGTTTTCTTT; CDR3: CASSEEDRGLGTEVFF
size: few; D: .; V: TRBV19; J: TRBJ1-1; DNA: TGTGCCAGTAGTATGAGTGATATGAACACTGAAGCTTTCTTT; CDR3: CASSMSDMNTEAFF
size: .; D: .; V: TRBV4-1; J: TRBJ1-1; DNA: TGCGCCAGCAGCCAACAGTTACAGGGCCCGAACACTGAAGCTTTCTTT; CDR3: CASSQQLQGPNTEAFF
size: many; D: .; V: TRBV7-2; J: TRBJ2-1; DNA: TGTGCCAGCAGCTTAAAAGAGGGCAGCTCCTACAATGAGCAGTTCTTC; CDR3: CASSLKEGSSYNEQFF
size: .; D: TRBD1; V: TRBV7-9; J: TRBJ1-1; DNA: TGTGCCAGCAGCTCCCAACCGGGGTCCCATGCCAGGGGGCGGCTCCGTGACACTGAAGCTTTCTTT; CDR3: CASSSQPGSHARGRLRDTEAFF
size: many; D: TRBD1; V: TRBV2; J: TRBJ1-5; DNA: TGTGCCAGCAGGGCCCGACAGGGATCGAGAATCGATCAGCCCCAGCATTTT; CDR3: CASRARQGSRIDQPQHF
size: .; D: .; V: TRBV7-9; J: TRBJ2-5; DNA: TGTGCCAGCAGCTTAGAGGGAACGGGCGGAGAGACCCAGTACTTC; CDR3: CASSLEGTGGETQYF
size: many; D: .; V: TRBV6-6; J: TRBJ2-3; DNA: TGTGCCAGCAGCAGTACCCCAAAAATCACAGATACGCAGTATTTT; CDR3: CASSSTPKITDTQYF
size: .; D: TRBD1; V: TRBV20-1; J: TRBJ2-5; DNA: TGCAGTGCCCTGGGACAGGGAGCGCCCCAGTACTTC; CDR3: CSALGQGAPQYF
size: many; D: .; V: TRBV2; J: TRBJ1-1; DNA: TGTGCCAGCAGTGAGCACTTGAACACTGAAGCTTTCTTT; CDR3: CASSEHLNTEAFF
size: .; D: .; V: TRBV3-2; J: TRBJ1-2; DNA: TGTGCCAGCAGTTTACCGGGACAGGGGAACTATGGCTACACCTTC; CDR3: CASSLPGQGNYGYTF
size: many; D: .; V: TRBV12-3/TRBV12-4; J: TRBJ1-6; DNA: TGTGCCTCCAGGCAGGGTTCTTCACCCCTCCACTTT; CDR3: CASRQGSSPLHF
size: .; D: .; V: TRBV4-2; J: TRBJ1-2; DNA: TGTGCCAGCAGCCAAGTAACAGTCACAGATTCCAACTATGGCTACACCTTC; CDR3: CASSQVTVTDSNYGYTF
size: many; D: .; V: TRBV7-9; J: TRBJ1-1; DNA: TGTGCCAGCAGCTTAGCTTCTGGATATGAAGCTTTCTTT; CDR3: CASSLASGYEAFF
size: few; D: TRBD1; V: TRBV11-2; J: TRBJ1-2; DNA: TGTGCCAGCAGCTTACGGGACAGGGTTGATGGCTACACCTTC; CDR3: CASSLRDRVDGYTF
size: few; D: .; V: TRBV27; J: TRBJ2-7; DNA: TGTGCCAGCAGTAACCGGAGGCCTAAAGGAGCCTACGAGCAGTACTTC; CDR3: CASSNRRPKGAYEQYF
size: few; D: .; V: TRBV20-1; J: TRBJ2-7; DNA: TGCAGTGCTAAATTGGTCGGCGAGCAGTACTTC; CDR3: CSAKLVGEQYF
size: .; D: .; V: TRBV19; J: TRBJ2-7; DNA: TGTGCCAGTCCCAGTCAATGGGACAAGGGCTGCCACGAGCAGTACTTC; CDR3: CASPSQWDKGCHEQYF
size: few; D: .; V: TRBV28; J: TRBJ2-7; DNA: TGTGCCAGCAGTCCATACGACAGGTCCTACGAGCAGTACTTC; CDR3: CASSPYDRSYEQYF
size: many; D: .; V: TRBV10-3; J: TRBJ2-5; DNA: TGTGCCATCAATGGCGGGAACCCCGGAGAGACCCAGTACTTC; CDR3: CAINGGNPGETQYF
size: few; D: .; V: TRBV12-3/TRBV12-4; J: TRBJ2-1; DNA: TGTGCCAGCAGTTTAGTCGGAGGGTTTAGAAATGAGCAGTTCTTC; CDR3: CASSLVGGFRNEQFF
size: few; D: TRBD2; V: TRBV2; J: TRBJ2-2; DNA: TGTGCCAGCCGGGGGGTAGCGGGAAACACCGGGGAGCTGTTTTTT; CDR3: CASRGVAGNTGELFF
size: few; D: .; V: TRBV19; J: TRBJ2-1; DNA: TGTGCCAGTAGCGACCCCCCCCAAACAGGGAACTCCTACAATGAGCAGTTCTTC; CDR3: CASSDPPQTGNSYNEQFF
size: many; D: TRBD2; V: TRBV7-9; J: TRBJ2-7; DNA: TGTGCCAGCAGCTTACTAGCGGTCCCCTACGAGCAGTACTTC; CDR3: CASSLLAVPYEQYF